Below, 24 T cell receptor beta chains from the same sample are listed, as sequenced in a study of T cell responses to AZD1222 COVID-19 vaccine. The protocol was immunoSEQ multiplex PCR, while the TCRdb copy is restricted to in-frame clones and leaves out a portion. The repertoire holds 150,000 to 200,000 clones, with about nine tenths as singletons. Sequencing used peripheral blood, obtained on day 0 of AZD1222 vaccination. The receptors shown here come from an adult in good health.

This CDR3 is CASSIQGAYGYTF. CDR3 DNA sequence: TGTGCCAGTAGTATACAGGGGGCATATGGCTACACCTTC. J is TRBJ1-2 and V is TRBV19, with TRBD1 matching over 8 bases. Trimming removed 2 bases from V and 5 bases from J; junction bases left unmatched: 1. The CDR3 totals 13 residues. Germline assignment: CDR1 LNHDA and CDR2 SQIVND (reference sequence).

The V call is TRBV7-8, the J call TRBJ2-3, with TRBD1 as a possible D gene (6 bases). The V and J ends lost 2 bases and 4 bases respectively, with 22 bases between them. CDR3 length equals 18 residues. The germline CDR1 and CDR2 sequences are SGHVS and FQNEAQ. The DNA for the CDR3 is TGTGCCAGCAGCTTACCTCCCATGAACAGGGTGACACCAGATACGCAGTATTTT. This translates into CASSLPPMNRVTPDTQYF. The full variable domain, in which reference TRBV7-8 and TRBJ2-3 provide the parts outside the CDR3, is GAGVSQSPRYKVAKRGQDVALRCDPISGHVSLFWYQQALGQGPEFLTYFQNEAQLDKSGLPSDRFFAERPEGSVSTLKIQRTQQEDSAVYLCASSLPPMNRVTPDTQYFGPGTRLTVL.

This sequence joins TRBV5-8 and TRBJ2-5; 8 bases line up with TRBD2. There are 17 residues in the CDR3. Germline-derived CDR1 and CDR2 are SGHTS and YDEGEE. V was pared by 3 bases and J by 5 bases, with 15 bases of the junction left unmatched. In nucleotides, the CDR3 is TGTGCCAGCAGCTCCCGCGGGGGGCGGGAAGTGGGGGAGACCCAGTACTTC. Translating it yields CASSSRGGREVGETQYF.

The chain couples TRBV15 to TRBJ1-2; 8 bases line up with TRBD1. V was pared by 0 bases and J by 6 bases, with 6 bases of the junction left unmatched. CDR1 is LNHNV and CDR2 is YYDKDF in the germline V gene (reference sequence). CDR3 length: 15 amino acids. The CDR3 region has the DNA TGTGCCACCAGCAGAGACGGGACAGGCCCCGATGGCTACACCTTC. This encodes CATSRDGTGPDGYTF.

The chain employs TRBV5-1 and TRBJ2-4; tentatively, D is TRBD1 or TRBD2 (5 bases each). Per germline, CDR1 SGHRS and CDR2 YFSETQ. This CDR3 comprises 16 residues. Trimming removed 0 bases at V and 3 bases at J, with 13 bases between. This CDR3 reads CASSLEPGTGKNIQYF. CDR3 nucleotides: TGCGCCAGCAGCTTGGAACCCGGGACCGGCAAAAACATTCAGTACTTC.

The gene calls are TRBV6-2 or TRBV6-3 and TRBJ1-1; D is unclear. Germline-derived CDR1 and CDR2 are MNHEY and SVGEGT. The CDR3 contains 16 residues. V was trimmed by 2 bases and J by 0 bases, leaving 13 bases between them. The CDR3: CASSYIQAAMNTEAFF. The DNA for the CDR3 is TGTGCCAGCAGTTACATCCAGGCGGCTATGAACACTGAAGCTTTCTTT.

V gene TRBV7-2 combines with J gene TRBJ2-3, with D tentatively TRBD1 (5 bases). Trimming removed 5 bases from V and 2 bases from J, with 14 bases in between. Per the germline V gene, CDR1 is SGHTA and CDR2 is FQGNSA. The CDR3 spans 15 residues. CDR3 sequence reads: CASSPAGWPTDTQYF. CDR3 sequence (DNA): TGTGCCAGCAGCCCGGCAGGGTGGCCCACAGATACGCAGTATTTT.

This clone was seen a single time. The rearrangement joins TRBV24-1 to TRBJ2-7; possibly TRBD1 or TRBD2 for D (5 bases each). The CDR3 loop spans 15 amino acids. Germline V gene sequence: CDR1 KGHDR, CDR2 SFDVKD. Deletions cut 4 bases from V and 3 bases from J, with 15 bases between. CDR3 loop: CATSDPGTNLYEQYF. The CDR3 DNA sequence: TGTGCCACCAGTGACCCCGGGACCAATCTCTACGAGCAGTACTTC.

As regards this clone: The same CDR3 arises from other DNA sequences in this sample as well. The gene calls are TRBV9 and TRBJ1-5; D remains unclear. Germline V gene data show CDR1 as SGDLS and CDR2 as YYNGEE. There are 14 residues in the CDR3. V dropped 0 bases and J dropped 2 bases, with 6 bases sitting between them. The CDR3 DNA sequence: TGTGCCAGCAGCGTAGAGGCGGGCAATCAGCCCCAGCATTTT. It specifies CASSVEAGNQPQHF. The complete variable domain, with remaining parts taken from reference TRBV9 and TRBJ1-5, reads DSGVTQTPKHLITATGQRVTLRCSPRSGDLSVYWYQQSLDQGLQFLIQYYNGEERAKGNILERFSAQQFPDLHSELNLSSLELGDSALYFCASSVEAGNQPQHFGDGTRLSIL.

The CDR3 reads CASSVAAGPGGAGEAFF. The CDR3 nucleotides read TGTGCCAGCAGCGTAGCCGCCGGGCCAGGGGGCGCAGGTGAAGCTTTCTTT. The chain uses TRBV9 and TRBJ1-1; 8 bases are shared with TRBD1. Germline V gene data show CDR1 as SGDLS and CDR2 as YYNGEE. V gave up 0 bases and J gave up 7 bases; unmatched junction bases: 14. This CDR3 comprises 17 residues.

This chain connects TRBV29-1 to TRBJ1-1; D is perhaps TRBD1 (6 bases). CDR1 is SQVTM, CDR2 ANQGSEA, per germline. V was clipped by 4 bases and J by 1 base, with 10 bases between them. The CDR3 consists of 13 residues. The CDR3 loop reads CSVVGGTNTEAFF. The CDR3 DNA follows: TGCAGCGTTGTTGGGGGCACGAACACTGAAGCTTTCTTT.

The rearrangement uses TRBV30 and TRBJ1-2, with 12 nucleotides matching TRBD1. CDR3 length equals 15 residues. J was trimmed by 5 bases and V by 4 bases; bases with no gene match: 8. Germline V gene lookup returns CDR1 GTSNPN and CDR2 SVGIG (reference sequence). In DNA, the CDR3 is TGTGCCTGGATTACTCCGGGACAGGGGGCGTATGGCTACACCTTC. Translating it yields CAWITPGQGAYGYTF.

The genes are TRBV19 and TRBJ1-1; no clear D gene. This CDR3 contains 16 residues. Between the trimmed V and J ends, which lost 0 bases and 1 base, there was a span of 12 bases. The germline CDR1 and CDR2 sequences are LNHDA and SQIVND (reference sequence). This chain's CDR3 is CASSIDQRRWNTEAFF. DNA for the CDR3: TGTGCCAGTAGTATAGATCAAAGGAGATGGAACACTGAAGCTTTCTTT.

The V gene is TRBV12-3 or TRBV12-4, the J gene TRBJ1-1; no clear D gene. V lost 3 bases to trimming and J lost 3 bases, with 8 bases between them. This CDR3 has 13 residues. The CDR3 here is CASSFGEDTEAFF. The CDR3 DNA sequence: TGTGCCAGCAGTTTCGGGGAAGACACTGAAGCTTTCTTT.

The V gene is TRBV18, the J gene TRBJ2-2; D uncertain. Trimming removed 0 bases at V and 5 bases at J, with 4 bases between. Germline-derived CDR1 and CDR2 are KGHSH and LQKENI. The CDR3 has 13 residues. CDR3 protein: CASSPPYTGELFF. CDR3 DNA sequence: TGTGCCAGCTCACCACCGTATACCGGGGAGCTGTTTTTT.

The chain carries TRBV30 and TRBJ2-7; TRBD1 agrees at 9 bases. The germline V gene encodes CDR1 GTSNPN and CDR2 SVGIG (reference sequence). The CDR3 is 15 amino acids. V lost 2 bases, J lost 4 bases, and 9 bases stayed unmatched. CDR3 DNA: TGTGCCTGGAGTTCCCCGGGACAGGGTCCGTACGAGCAGTACTTC. Its translation: CAWSSPGQGPYEQYF.

The genes are TRBV19 and TRBJ1-1; D unresolved. Germline V lookup: CDR1 LNHDA, CDR2 SQIVND (reference sequence). Trimming removed 1 base from V and 4 bases from J, with 7 bases in between. The CDR3 is made up of 13 amino acids. The CDR3 DNA reads TGTGCCAGTAGTATAGTAAGTCGCACTGAAGCTTTCTTT. Residues: CASSIVSRTEAFF.

This clone was observed once. This rearrangement joins TRBV2 to TRBJ1-1; 9 positions agree with TRBD1. The germline gives CDR1 SNHLY, CDR2 FYNNEI. V was clipped by 5 bases and J by 5 bases; unmatched bases: 9. The CDR3 is 15 residues long. The CDR3 DNA reads as TGTGCCAGCAGTAGACAGGGGGGGGCGGCGACTGAAGCTTTCTTT. Protein product: CASSRQGGAATEAFF.

V gene TRBV19 combines with J gene TRBJ1-2; 10 positions agree with TRBD1. From germline, CDR1 is LNHDA and CDR2 SQIVND (reference sequence). Trimming took 6 bases from V and 1 from J; bases not matched to a gene: 5. This CDR3 contains 15 residues. CDR3 loop: CASSQGTGVNYGYTF. DNA of the CDR3: TGTGCCAGTAGCCAAGGGACAGGGGTTAACTATGGCTACACCTTC. The full variable domain, in which reference TRBV19 and TRBJ1-2 provide the parts outside the CDR3, is DGGITQSPKYLFRKEGQNVTLSCEQNLNHDAMYWYRQDPGQGLRLIYYSQIVNDFQKGDIAEGYSVSREKKESFPLTVTSAQKNPTAFYLCASSQGTGVNYGYTFGSGTRLTVV.

The rearrangement uses TRBV5-1 and TRBJ2-1; 7 positions match TRBD1. Losses at the gene ends were 0 bases for V and 7 bases for J; bases not matched to a gene: 4. The CDR3 contains 14 residues. Germline assignment: CDR1 SGHRS and CDR2 YFSETQ. In DNA form, the CDR3 reads TGCGCCAGCAGCTTGGGACAGGGCCGGAATGAGCAGTTCTTC. Encoded protein: CASSLGQGRNEQFF.

This CDR3 reads CSVEAPGVGEKLFF. CDR3 sequence (DNA): TGCAGCGTTGAGGCCCCAGGGGTTGGTGAAAAACTGTTTTTT. This chain connects TRBV29-1 to TRBJ1-4; the D gene is possibly TRBD1 (6 bases). Trimming shortened V by 3 bases and J by 7 bases, and 15 bases separated the two germline ends. CDR3 length: 14 residues. Germline V gene sequence: CDR1 SQVTM, CDR2 ANQGSEA.

This clone appeared a single time. This rearrangement joins TRBV3-1 (or the pseudogene TRBV3-2) to TRBJ2-7; D is undetermined. V was cut by 2 bases and J by 1 base, with 9 bases left in between. CDR3 size: 14 residues. Looked up from germline, CDR1 is LGHDT and CDR2 is YNNKEL (reference sequence). As DNA, the CDR3 is TGTGCCAGCAGCCAATCCCTGGGATCCTACGAGCAGTACTTC. This translates into CASSQSLGSYEQYF.

This clone was seen only once. The chain employs TRBV5-4 and TRBJ1-2; weak D call: TRBD1 (6 bases). CDR3 length: 15 amino acids. V lost 4 bases, J lost 5 bases, and 18 bases lay in between. Germline-derived CDR1 and CDR2 are SGHNT and YYREEE (reference sequence). The CDR3 spells CASSPWGQGGYGYTF. The CDR3 DNA follows: TGTGCCAGCAGCCCATGGGGGCAGGGTGGATATGGCTACACCTTC.

The chain couples TRBV13 to TRBJ1-6, with D unresolved. The V gene lost 4 bases and the J gene lost 9 bases, with 13 bases spanning the gap. Germline V gene data show CDR1 as PRHDT and CDR2 as FYEKMQ (reference sequence). This CDR3 has 14 residues. The CDR3, as DNA: TGTGCCAGCAGCTCTCGGACGGGCGGTTCACCCCTCCACTTT. As protein: CASSSRTGGSPLHF.